This TCR beta chain was identified in a study of blood T cell repertoires in COVID-19. Study-level information: Sites in the United States, Italy and Spain provided acute and convalescent COVID-19 samples. T cells, B-cell-depleted T cells, or PBMCs supplied cDNA or gDNA.

CDR3 length: 15 amino acids. Trimming removed 2 bases at V and 2 bases at J, with 10 bases between. CDR1 and CDR2 (germline): ENHRY, SYGVKD. Per the study methods: The assay estimated nucleated cells by amplifying reference gene primers. The protocol was immunoSEQ multiplex PCR, while the TCRdb copy is restricted to in-frame clones and leaves out a portion. From that table come the V and J calls and clone size; the DNA was used to work out D and trimming. The sample yields 150,000 to 200,000 clones, 90% seen once. The sequenced material came from peripheral blood. The V and J genes are TRBV10-3 and TRBJ1-3; D might be TRBD1 (5 bases). This TCR derives from a man in his 60s with active or convalescent COVID-19. The CDR3 DNA reads as TGTGCCATCAGTGAGGCGCAGGGTGCTGGAAACACCATATATTTT. This translates into CAISEAQGAGNTIYF.